The 10 T cell receptor beta chains given below trace back to one sample, sequenced in a study of OX40 agonist ivuxolimab in advanced cancers. TCRdb's table, derived via immunoSEQ multiplex PCR, lists solely in-frame clones and lacks some. This sample carries around 66,000 clones, approximately 78% of them seen once, and the ten largest clones take approximately 6.7%. The material was CD4+ or CD8+ T cells sorted from blood, obtained in a trial of the OX40 agonist ivuxolimab. These receptors originate from an adult with an advanced solid tumor such as melanoma, head and neck, liver or kidney cancer.

CDR3: CASTTGGNTGELFF. CDR3 bases: TGTGCCAGCACGACGGGAGGGAACACCGGGGAGCTGTTTTTT. The chain links TRBV9 to TRBJ2-2, with 7 bases that match TRBD2. V shed 6 bases and J 1 base; nucleotides not matched to a gene: 3. This CDR3 spans 14 amino acids. Germline CDR1 and CDR2: SGDLS and YYNGEE.

The chain combines TRBV6-1 with TRBJ2-3; no clear D. Deletions cut 6 bases from V and 2 bases from J, with 12 bases between. The CDR3 is 14 residues long. From germline, CDR1 is MNHNS and CDR2 SASEGT. The CDR3 sequence is CASRLAETTDTQYF. The CDR3 nucleotides are TGTGCCAGCAGGCTGGCAGAGACCACAGATACGCAGTATTTT.

DNA of the CDR3: TGTGCCAGCAGTCCTCAGGGGTTCCCTGAAGCTTTCTTT. Protein product: CASSPQGFPEAFF. This chain connects TRBV11-2 to TRBJ1-1; tentative D call: TRBD1 (6 bases). CDR1 is SGHAT, CDR2 FQNNGV, per germline. Trimming stripped 6 bases from V and 6 bases from J, with 14 bases between. This CDR3 has 13 amino acids.

V is TRBV27 and J is TRBJ2-3; D perhaps matches TRBD1 (6 bases). Trimming pared 5 bases from V and 1 base from J, leaving 7 bases between. This CDR3 spans 13 amino acids. Germline values: CDR1 MNHEY, CDR2 SMNVEV (reference sequence). The CDR3 here is CASSRQGTDTQYF. The CDR3 region has the DNA TGTGCCAGCAGTAGACAGGGCACAGATACGCAGTATTTT.

This sequence joins TRBV5-4 and TRBJ2-1; 7 bases align to TRBD1. The CDR3 covers 13 residues. Per the germline V gene, CDR1 is SGHNT and CDR2 is YYREEE (reference sequence). With 0 bases clipped from V and 11 bases from J, the junction kept 5 bases outside the gene matches. The CDR3: CASSLGDRAKQFF. Written as DNA, the CDR3 is TGTGCCAGCAGCTTGGGTGACAGGGCCAAGCAGTTCTTC.

The V gene is TRBV5-4, the J gene TRBJ2-1; 8 positions agree with TRBD2. The CDR3 runs to 14 residues. J lost 2 bases, V lost 2 bases, and 0 bases had no gene match. CDR1 SGHNT and CDR2 YYREEE come from the germline V gene (reference sequence). CDR3 residues: CASSFGGAYNEQFF. The CDR3 DNA follows: TGTGCCAGCAGCTTCGGGGGGGCCTACAATGAGCAGTTCTTC.

Turning to this clone: One end of the junction fails to match germline, which may point to a read error. The V gene is TRBV5-1, the J gene TRBJ2-7, with 8 bases lining up with TRBD2. CDR3 length: 15 residues. The germline CDR1 and CDR2 sequences are SGHRS and YFSETQ. The CDR3 nucleotides are TGCGCCAGCAGCGCACAAGCGGGAGCTTCCTACGAGCAGTGCTTC. Translation: CASSAQAGASYEQCF.

The rearrangement links TRBV15 to TRBJ2-7; D is perhaps TRBD1 or TRBD2 (5 bases each). Germline CDR1 and CDR2: LNHNV and YYDKDF (reference sequence). V lost 0 bases to trimming and J lost 6 bases, with 18 bases between them. The CDR3 sequence is 16 residues long. This CDR3 is CATSRDVTAGNLEQYF. DNA of the CDR3: TGTGCCACCAGCAGAGATGTGACAGCCGGGAACCTCGAGCAGTACTTC. Looking up the rest from reference TRBV15 and TRBJ2-7 gives the full variable domain: DAMVIQNPRYQVTQFGKPVTLSCSQTLNHNVMYWYQQKSSQAPKLLFHYYDKDFNNEADTPDNFQSRRPNTSFCFLDIRSPGLGDTAMYLCATSRDVTAGNLEQYFGPGTRLTVT.

The V gene is TRBV27, the J gene TRBJ2-3; the match to TRBD2 covers 13 bases. The V and J ends lost 2 bases and 2 bases, in that order; junction bases with no gene match: 10. CDR1 MNHEY and CDR2 SMNVEV come from the germline V gene (reference sequence). CDR3 length equals 19 residues. DNA for the CDR3: TGTGCCAGCAGTTTACCGCGACTAGCGGGGGGTTCCTACACAGATACGCAGTATTTT. It translates to CASSLPRLAGGSYTDTQYF.

The rearrangement links TRBV9 to TRBJ2-2, with TRBD2 matching 7 bases. Germline loops: CDR1 SGDLS, CDR2 YYNGEE. V was clipped by 2 bases and J by 6 bases; unmatched bases: 7. This CDR3 region has 15 residues. CDR3 in DNA: TGTGCCAGCAGCGTCGGGGGAGGGATACCCGGGGAGCTGTTTTTT. It specifies CASSVGGGIPGELFF.